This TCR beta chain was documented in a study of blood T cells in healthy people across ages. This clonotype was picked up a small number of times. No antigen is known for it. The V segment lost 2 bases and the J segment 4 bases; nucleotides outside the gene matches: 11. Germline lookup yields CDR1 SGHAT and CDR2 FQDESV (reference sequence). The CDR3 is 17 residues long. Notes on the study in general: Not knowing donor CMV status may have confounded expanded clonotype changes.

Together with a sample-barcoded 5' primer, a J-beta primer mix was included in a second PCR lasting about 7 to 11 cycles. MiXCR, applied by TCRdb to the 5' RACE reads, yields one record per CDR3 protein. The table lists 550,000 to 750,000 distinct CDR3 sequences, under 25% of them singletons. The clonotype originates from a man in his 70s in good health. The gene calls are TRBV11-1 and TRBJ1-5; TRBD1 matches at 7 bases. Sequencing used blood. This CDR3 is CASSLNGGDSRNQPQHF. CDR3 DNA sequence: TGTGCCAGCAGCTTAAATGGCGGGGACAGCCGTAATCAGCCCCAGCATTTT.